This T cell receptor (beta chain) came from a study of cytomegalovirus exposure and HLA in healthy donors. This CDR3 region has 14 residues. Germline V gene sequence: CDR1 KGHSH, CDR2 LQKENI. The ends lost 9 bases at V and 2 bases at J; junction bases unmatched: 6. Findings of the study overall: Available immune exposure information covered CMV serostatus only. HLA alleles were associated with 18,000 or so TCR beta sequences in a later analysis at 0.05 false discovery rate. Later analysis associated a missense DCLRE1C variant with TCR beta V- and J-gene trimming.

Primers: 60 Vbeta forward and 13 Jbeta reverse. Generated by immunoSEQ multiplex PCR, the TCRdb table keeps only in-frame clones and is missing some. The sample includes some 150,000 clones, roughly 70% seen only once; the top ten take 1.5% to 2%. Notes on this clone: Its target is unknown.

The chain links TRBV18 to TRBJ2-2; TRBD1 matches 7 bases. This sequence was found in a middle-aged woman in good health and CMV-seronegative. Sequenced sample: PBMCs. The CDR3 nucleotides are TGTGCCAGTCGCCGGGACAGAAACACCGGGGAGCTGTTTTTT. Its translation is CASRRDRNTGELFF.